This entry lists 14 T cell receptor beta chains sequenced from one sample in a study of CXCR3-negative and CXCR3-positive naive CD8 T cells. The authors prepared UMI-labeled TRB cDNA libraries by 5' RACE. After re-calling the 5' RACE reads, TCRdb lists one entry per CDR3 protein, DNA absent. Here the sample table reports under 85,000 distinct CDR3 sequences. The sequenced sample consisted of naive CXCR3- CD8+ T cells from blood. This sample's subset: CD45RO-CCR7+CD27+CD95- naive CD8+ T cells lacking CXCR3 (TNR3-). The receptors shown here come from a human donor in good health. Some clones in this sample may be carry-over from other donors' samples.

The V call is TRBV18, the J call TRBJ2-5; TCRdb picks TRBD1, but there is no DNA to check that call. Germline CDR1 reads KGHSH; CDR2 reads LQKENI. The CDR3 sequence is 13 residues long. The chain's CDR3 is CASSPAPQETQYF.

The gene calls are TRBV23-1 and TRBJ2-4. TRBV23-1 falls under the ORF class, with uncertain function. This CDR3 has 14 residues. This CDR3 is CASSQSLAKNIQYF.

The chain uses TRBV14 and TRBJ2-1. The CDR3 has 14 residues. In germline, CDR1 is SGHDN, CDR2 FVKESK. The CDR3 here is CASSQVGNNNEQFF.

The V gene is TRBV11-3, the J gene TRBJ2-1. The CDR3 totals 16 residues. CDR1 is SGHNT and CDR2 is YENEEA in the germline V gene. The CDR3 is CASSLDGGSSYNEQFF.

This chain uses TRBV16 with TRBJ1-4. Looked up from germline, CDR1 is KGHSY and CDR2 is FQNENV. This CDR3 has 14 residues. The CDR3 is CASSLLQSNEKLFF.

J is TRBJ1-2 and V is TRBV6-5. Germline lookup yields CDR1 MNHEY and CDR2 SVGAGI. The CDR3 totals 13 residues. CDR3 in amino acids: CASSPTPNYGYTF.

The gene calls are TRBV7-8 and TRBJ1-1; the TCRdb call, TRBD1, lacks DNA for checking. The CDR3 loop spans 12 amino acids. Germline CDR1 is SGHVS and CDR2 is FQNEAQ. CDR3 protein: CASSGTGGEAFF.

The gene calls are TRBV7-9 and TRBJ2-7; no DNA is available, so the TRBD1 call from TCRdb remains unchecked. The CDR3 runs 13 residues. CDR1 is SEHNR, CDR2 FQNEAQ, per germline (reference sequence). CDR3 region: CASSTGTVGEQYF.

CDR3 in amino acids: CASSTPGLAGGISYNEQFF. This chain links TRBV28 with TRBJ2-1; TCRdb lists TRBD2, though no DNA is available to test this call. Germline V gene sequence: CDR1 MDHEN, CDR2 SYDVKM. This CDR3 spans 19 amino acids.

The chain joins TRBV5-5 to TRBJ2-1. The length of the CDR3 is 11 residues. Germline assignment: CDR1 SGHKS and CDR2 YYEKEE (reference sequence). The CDR3 spells CASFSYNEQFF.

The V and J genes are TRBV12-3 or TRBV12-4 and TRBJ2-7; TCRdb names TRBD1, which stays unverified in the absence of DNA. The CDR3 runs to 16 residues. The CDR3 sequence: CASSLIPSRGNYEQYF.

This chain uses TRBV12-3 or TRBV12-4 with TRBJ2-2; TCRdb's D call of TRBD1 is untestable without DNA. The CDR3 spans 19 residues. This chain's CDR3 is CASTFPAGSPFGRTGELFF.

The gene calls are TRBV29-1 and TRBJ1-5; the D call of TRBD1 rests on TCRdb alone, since no DNA is present to check it. The V gene's germline CDR1 is SQVTM and CDR2 ANQGSEA. The CDR3 covers 13 residues. CDR3 amino acids: CSVRQGFNQPQHF. Full variable domain (remainder filled in from reference TRBV29-1 and TRBJ1-5): SAVISQKPSRDICQRGTSLTIQCQVDSQVTMMFWYRQQPGQSLTLIATANQGSEATYESGFVIDKFPISRPNLTFSTLTVSNMSPEDSSIYLCSVRQGFNQPQHFGDGTRLSIL.

J is TRBJ2-7 and V is TRBV29-1; checking the TCRdb D call of TRBD1 is not possible without DNA. Germline values: CDR1 SQVTM, CDR2 ANQGSEA. This CDR3 has 16 residues. The chain's CDR3 is CSVEGMAGQGIYEQYF.